This T cell receptor beta chain was recovered during a study of cytotoxic CD8 clonotypes in ibrutinib-treated CLL. On the study more broadly: The study recorded mean values of around 250,000 productive templates and approximately 90,000 productive rearrangements per sample. Broader study findings: Public clonotypes occurred uncommonly; on treatment, they contracted or remained stable. Pretreatment clonality was elevated relative to age-matched healthy donors and paralleled circulating CD8+ T-cell counts.

This table comes from immunoSEQ multiplex PCR, and its TCRdb copy is limited to in-frame clones, with some not included. Of some 300,000 clones in the sample, just under 80% were seen once. On this clone itself: The antigen is unknown.

Germline V gene lookup returns CDR1 LGHNA and CDR2 YSLEER. The CDR3 covers 16 residues. V lost 0 bases, J lost 2 bases, and 13 bases lay in between. The sequences come from PBMCs, collected before ibrutinib treatment. The chain recombines TRBV4-3 with TRBJ1-1; the D is unclear. The source is a human donor with chronic lymphocytic leukemia. CDR3 loop: CASSQDPVRTNTEAFF. For the CDR3, the DNA is TGCGCCAGCAGCCAAGATCCCGTCAGAACAAACACTGAAGCTTTCTTT.